A single sample gave rise to the 14 T cell receptor beta chains below, sequenced in a study of OX40 agonist ivuxolimab in advanced cancers. Only in-frame clones appear in the TCRdb table, and some are missing; sequencing was by immunoSEQ multiplex PCR. Among 75,000 to 95,000 clones listed, around 89% were seen once. This sample comprised CD4+ or CD8+ T cells sorted from blood, obtained in a trial of the OX40 agonist ivuxolimab. These receptors were obtained from an adult with an advanced solid tumor such as melanoma, head and neck, liver or kidney cancer.

This clone was recorded only once. The genes are TRBV10-3 and TRBJ1-3; 9 nucleotides line up with TRBD1. Germline loops: CDR1 ENHRY, CDR2 SYGVKD. The CDR3 is 17 amino acids. Unmatched junction bases numbered 9, after V lost 2 bases and J lost 4 bases. The CDR3 DNA reads TGTGCCATCAGTGAGATTGGTGACAGGGGGATCGGAAACACCATATATTTT. Amino acids: CAISEIGDRGIGNTIYF.

A single count supports this clone. One junction end does not reproduce the germline sequence, and a read error may be involved. This CDR3 reads CAISGDSSYEQYF. The CDR3, as DNA: TGTGCCATCAGTGGGGACAGCTCCTACGAGCAGTACTTC. The chain carries TRBV6-5 and TRBJ2-7; 7 positions match TRBD1. The germline CDR1 and CDR2 sequences are MNHEY and SVGAGI. This CDR3 has 13 residues.

V and J are TRBV9 and TRBJ2-5, with 7 bases aligning to TRBD2. The CDR3 runs 15 residues. Germline assignment: CDR1 SGDLS and CDR2 YYNGEE. Losses at the gene ends were 4 bases for V and 1 base for J; bases not matched to a gene: 7. CDR3 in amino acids: CASSLVGEGQETQYF. The CDR3 coding sequence is TGTGCCAGCAGCCTCGTGGGGGAGGGCCAAGAGACCCAGTACTTC. The full variable domain, completed using reference TRBV9 and TRBJ2-5, is DSGVTQTPKHLITATGQRVTLRCSPRSGDLSVYWYQQSLDQGLQFLIQYYNGEERAKGNILERFSAQQFPDLHSELNLSSLELGDSALYFCASSLVGEGQETQYFGPGTRLLVL.

The chain employs TRBV18 and TRBJ1-2; D uncertain. CDR3 length equals 15 residues. V was cut by 0 bases and J by 1 base, with 9 bases left in between. The germline CDR1 and CDR2 sequences are KGHSH and LQKENI. Here the CDR3 DNA reads TGTGCCAGCTCACCACCGGCCACTTTTAACTATGGCTACACCTTC. Its protein is CASSPPATFNYGYTF.

The V gene is TRBV5-1, the J gene TRBJ2-3, with 7 positions matching TRBD1. CDR1 is SGHRS and CDR2 is YFSETQ in the germline V gene. V lost 7 bases to trimming and J lost 0 bases; unmatched junction nucleotides: 2. This CDR3 contains 13 residues. The CDR3 sequence is CASGTASTDTQYF. CDR3 bases: TGCGCCAGCGGGACAGCTAGCACAGATACGCAGTATTTT. The full variable domain, with the rest looked up from reference TRBV5-1 and TRBJ2-3, is KAGVTQTPRYLIKTRGQQVTLSCSPISGHRSVSWYQQTPGQGLQFLFEYFSETQRNKGNFPGRFSGRQFSNSRSEMNVSTLELGDSALYLCASGTASTDTQYFGPGTRLTVL.

The CDR3 loop is CASSLGSGDISYEQYF. The CDR3 coding sequence is TGTGCCAGCAGCTTAGGGAGTGGGGACATCTCCTACGAGCAGTACTTC. The chain carries TRBV7-2 and TRBJ2-7, with D perhaps matching TRBD1 (6 bases). The length of the CDR3 is 16 residues. V lost 1 base and J 0 bases, leaving 13 bases between the germline ends. The germline V gene encodes CDR1 SGHTA and CDR2 FQGNSA.

CDR3 protein: CASSPGGGNEQYF. The CDR3 DNA reads TGTGCCAGCTCACCTGGGGGGGGAAACGAGCAGTACTTC. The genes are TRBV18 and TRBJ2-7; TRBD2 aligns across 7 bases. The CDR3 sequence is 13 residues long. Germline trimming cut 3 bases from V and 5 bases from J; bases unmatched to any gene: 4. Germline assignment: CDR1 KGHSH and CDR2 LQKENI.

The V call is TRBV5-4, the J call TRBJ2-3, with a weak D call TRBD2 (5 bases). V was shortened by 6 bases and J by 2 bases, with 13 bases between the two germline ends. Germline CDR1 reads SGHNT; CDR2 reads YYREEE (reference sequence). This CDR3 spans 14 amino acids. The CDR3 DNA is TGTGCCAGCAAGGGAGTTTACAACACAGATACGCAGTATTTT. Amino acid sequence: CASKGVYNTDTQYF.

The V call is TRBV6-1, the J call TRBJ1-5; 7 bases match TRBD1. This CDR3 has 16 amino acids. V was clipped by 2 bases and J by 3 bases; unmatched bases: 7. The germline gives CDR1 MNHNS, CDR2 SASEGT. The CDR3 region is CASSEQSGGNNQPQHF. The CDR3 nucleotides read TGTGCCAGCAGTGAACAGTCAGGGGGAAACAATCAGCCCCAGCATTTT.

V is TRBV19 and J is TRBJ2-6, with 8 bases lining up with TRBD1. V shed 4 bases and J 2 bases; nucleotides not matched to a gene: 4. Germline loops: CDR1 LNHDA, CDR2 SQIVND (reference sequence). This CDR3 comprises 16 residues. The CDR3 bases are TGTGCCAGTAGTACCCTACAGGGGGCTGGGGCCAACGTCCTGACTTTC. Protein: CASSTLQGAGANVLTF.

In this sample, this clone turned up once. V usage is TRBV6-5 and J usage is TRBJ2-7, with 7 positions matching TRBD2. This CDR3 has 15 amino acids. Trimming at V came to 2 bases and at J to 2 bases, leaving 6 bases not matched to a gene. Germline V gene data show CDR1 as MNHEY and CDR2 as SVGAGI. The CDR3: CASSYAWGGAYEQYF. In DNA form, the CDR3 reads TGTGCCAGCAGTTACGCCTGGGGGGGGGCCTACGAGCAGTACTTC.

CDR3 in DNA: TGCAGCGTCGAACTAGCGGGAGGAAGCACAGATACGCAGTATTTT. Its translation: CSVELAGGSTDTQYF. V usage is TRBV29-1 and J usage is TRBJ2-3; TRBD2 agrees at 12 bases. Germline CDR1 is SQVTM and CDR2 is ANQGSEA. With V trimmed by 6 bases and J by 0 bases, 4 bases remained unmatched. The CDR3 consists of 15 residues.

This rearrangement joins TRBV9 to TRBJ1-3; a possible D gene is TRBD1 (6 bases). The CDR3 has 14 residues. Trimming removed 0 bases from V and 4 bases from J, with 8 bases in between. Germline lookup yields CDR1 SGDLS and CDR2 YYNGEE. The CDR3 DNA sequence: TGTGCCAGCAGCGTAGGGGGGGCGGGAAACACCATATATTTT. This codes for CASSVGGAGNTIYF.

The V gene is TRBV13, the J gene TRBJ2-2, with 9 bases that match TRBD2. From germline, CDR1 is PRHDT and CDR2 FYEKMQ (reference sequence). CDR3 size: 18 residues. Trimming cost V 1 base and J 4 bases; bases outside gene matches: 10. The CDR3 nucleotides are TGTGCCAGCAGCTTAGAAGGTAGCGGGAGTTTAATCACCGGGGAGCTGTTTTTT. Its translation is CASSLEGSGSLITGELFF.